This entry describes one T cell receptor (beta chain). This was the immunoSEQ v3.0 assay at survey level. Sequenced by immunoSEQ multiplex PCR; TCRdb stores in-frame clones only, minus some. The sample gives about 40,000 clones, under 85% of which show up once; 6.2% is in the top ten. Germline-derived CDR1 and CDR2 are MDHEN and SYDVKM. The ends lost 5 bases at V and 11 bases at J; junction bases unmatched: 17. This CDR3 has 16 residues. This record belongs to a study of long-term antiretroviral therapy in people with HIV. The gene calls are TRBV28 and TRBJ2-7; 11 bases are shared with TRBD2. The source was unsorted PBMCs, collected 1 year after starting antiretroviral therapy. This receptor was obtained from a man aged 18 to 30 with HIV. The CDR3 reads CASSPSVLAGGPAEYF. In DNA form, the CDR3 reads TGTGCCAGCAGTCCATCAGTATTAGCGGGAGGGCCGGCGGAGTACTTC.